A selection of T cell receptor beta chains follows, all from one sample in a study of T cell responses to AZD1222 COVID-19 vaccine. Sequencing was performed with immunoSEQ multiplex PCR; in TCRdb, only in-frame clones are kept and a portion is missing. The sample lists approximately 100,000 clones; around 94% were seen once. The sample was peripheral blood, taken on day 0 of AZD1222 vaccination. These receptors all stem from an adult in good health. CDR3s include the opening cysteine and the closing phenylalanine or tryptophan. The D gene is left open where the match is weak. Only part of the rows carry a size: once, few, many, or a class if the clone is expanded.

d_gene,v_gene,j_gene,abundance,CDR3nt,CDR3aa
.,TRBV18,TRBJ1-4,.,TGTGCCAGCTCACCAGTGCAGGGAGGAACTAATGAAAAACTGTTTTTT,CASSPVQGGTNEKLFF
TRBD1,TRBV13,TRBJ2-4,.,TGTGCCAGCGCTTCCAATACCGGACAGGGATCCCAGTACTTC,CASASNTGQGSQYF
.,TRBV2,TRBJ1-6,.,TGTGCCAGCAGTCTTAACAGGGCCGGGAATAATTCACCCCTCCACTTT,CASSLNRAGNNSPLHF
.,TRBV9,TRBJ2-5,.,TGTGCCAGCAGGCCTTTAGGTGAGGGAAGAGAGACCCAGTACTTC,CASRPLGEGRETQYF
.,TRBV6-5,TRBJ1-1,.,TGTGCCAGCAGTTATATACAGGGAGAATCGGCTGAAGCTTTCTTT,CASSYIQGESAEAFF
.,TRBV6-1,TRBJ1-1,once,TGTGCCAGCAGTGAAGTTCGGGTCACTGAAGCTTTCTTT,CASSEVRVTEAFF
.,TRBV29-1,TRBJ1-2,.,TGCAGCGTTGAAAGGATCTCCTATGGCTACACCTTC,CSVERISYGYTF
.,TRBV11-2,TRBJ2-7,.,TGTGCCAGCAGCTTATCGAGGGTCGAGCAGTACTTC,CASSLSRVEQYF
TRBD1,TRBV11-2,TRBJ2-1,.,TGTGCCAGCAGCAAATGGGACAGGGACTATGAGCAGTTCTTC,CASSKWDRDYEQFF
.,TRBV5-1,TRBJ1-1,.,TGCGCCAGCAGCTTGGGAGGGGGAGTCCCTGAAGCTTTCTTT,CASSLGGGVPEAFF
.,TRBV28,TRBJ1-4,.,TGTGCCAGCAGTTTCCGGACAGATGATGAAAAACTGTTTTTT,CASSFRTDDEKLFF
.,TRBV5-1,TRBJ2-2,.,TGCGCCAGCAGCTTGGACGGGTACGGCACCGGGGAGCTGTTTTTT,CASSLDGYGTGELFF
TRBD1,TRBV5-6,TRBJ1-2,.,TGTGCCAGCAGCCAGGGACAGTATGGCTACACCTTC,CASSQGQYGYTF
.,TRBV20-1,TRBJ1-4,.,TGCAGTGCTAGGCAGATAAAACTGTTTTTT,CSARQIKLFF
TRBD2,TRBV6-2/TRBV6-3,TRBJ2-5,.,TGTGCCAGCAGTTCGGGACTAGCGGGAGTGGCAGAGACCCAGTACTTC,CASSSGLAGVAETQYF
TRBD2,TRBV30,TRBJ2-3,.,TGTGCCTCCCGTGGGTTAGCGGGAGGGCCAGATACGCAGTATTTT,CASRGLAGGPDTQYF
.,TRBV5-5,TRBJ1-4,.,TGTGCCAGCAGCTTGGTGCAGAATAATGAAAAACTGTTTTTT,CASSLVQNNEKLFF
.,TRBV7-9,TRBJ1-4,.,TGTGCCAGCAGCCATACTCGAGGGTTGGCTAATGAAAAACTGTTTTTT,CASSHTRGLANEKLFF
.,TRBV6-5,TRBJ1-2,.,TGTGCCAGCAGTTACTCGTATCAGAACTATGGCTACACCTTC,CASSYSYQNYGYTF
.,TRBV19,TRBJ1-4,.,TGTGCCAGTAGTCTAGGGACCCCTGAGGAGGAAAAACTGTTTTTT,CASSLGTPEEEKLFF
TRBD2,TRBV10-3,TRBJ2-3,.,TGTGCCATCAGCCTCCGGTTAGCGGGGGGGATCACAGATACGCAGTATTTT,CAISLRLAGGITDTQYF
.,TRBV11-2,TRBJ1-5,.,TGTGCCAGCAGCTTAGACCCCCCGACCGACCGGCCCCGAAGGCTACCCCAGCATTTT,CASSLDPPTDRPRRLPQHF
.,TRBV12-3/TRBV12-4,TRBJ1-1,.,TGTGCCAGCAGTCCGGGACTAAAGGCTTTCTTT,CASSPGLKAFF
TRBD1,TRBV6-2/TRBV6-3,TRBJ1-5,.,TGTGCCAGCAGCCGTACAGGGGGTGGCAATCAGCCCCAGCATTTT,CASSRTGGGNQPQHF
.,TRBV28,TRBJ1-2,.,TGTGCCACCAGGCCGGGCGGCCGTACTAACTATGGCTACACCTTC,CATRPGGRTNYGYTF
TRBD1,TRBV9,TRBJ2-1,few,TGTGCCAGCAGCCCCGCAGGGGGCTCGGATGAGCAGTTCTTC,CASSPAGGSDEQFF
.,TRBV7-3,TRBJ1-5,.,TGTGCGAACAGATACCCCCGGGTGTCTAACGCCCAGCATTTT,CANRYPRVSNAQHF
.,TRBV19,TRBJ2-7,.,TGTGCCAGTAGCCCCGGCGTGGGGGCCTACGAGCAGTACTTC,CASSPGVGAYEQYF
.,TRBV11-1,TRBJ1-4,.,TGTGCCAGCAGCTTAAAGGGGAGCGAAGAGGAAGAAAAACTGTTTTTT,CASSLKGSEEEEKLFF
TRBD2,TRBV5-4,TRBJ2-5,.,TGTGCCAGCAGCTTGCAACTAGCGGGGGGCGGTAAAGAGACCCAGTACTTC,CASSLQLAGGGKETQYF
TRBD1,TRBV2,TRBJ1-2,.,TGTGCCAGCAGCCACCCGAGACAGGGGGTTTATGGCTACACCTTC,CASSHPRQGVYGYTF
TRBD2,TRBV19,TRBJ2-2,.,TGTGCCAGTAGACGCGCGGGGGGGCGAACCGGGGAGCTGTTTTTT,CASRRAGGRTGELFF